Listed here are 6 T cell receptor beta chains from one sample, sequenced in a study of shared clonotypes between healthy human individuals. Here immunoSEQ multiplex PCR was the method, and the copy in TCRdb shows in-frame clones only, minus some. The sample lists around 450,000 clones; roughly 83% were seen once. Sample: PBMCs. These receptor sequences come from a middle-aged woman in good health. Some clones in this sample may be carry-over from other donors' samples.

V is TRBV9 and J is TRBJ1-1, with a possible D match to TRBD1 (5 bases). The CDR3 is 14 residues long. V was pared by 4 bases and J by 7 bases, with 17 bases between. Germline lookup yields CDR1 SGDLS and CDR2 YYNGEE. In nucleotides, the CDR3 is TGTGCCAGCAGCCCCCGAGACAGCCGCCGTGAAGCTTTCTTT. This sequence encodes CASSPRDSRREAFF.

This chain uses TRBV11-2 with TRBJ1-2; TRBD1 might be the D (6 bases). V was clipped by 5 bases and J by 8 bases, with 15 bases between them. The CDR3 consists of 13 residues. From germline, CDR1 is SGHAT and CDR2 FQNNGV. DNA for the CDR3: TGTGCCAGCAGCCTCAGGGGAGGCGCCGGCTACACCTTC. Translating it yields CASSLRGGAGYTF.

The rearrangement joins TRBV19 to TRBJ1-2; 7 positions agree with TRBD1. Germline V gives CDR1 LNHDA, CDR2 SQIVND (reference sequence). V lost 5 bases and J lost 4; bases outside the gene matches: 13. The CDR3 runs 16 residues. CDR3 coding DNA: TGTGCCAGTAGTGCCACAGGGGCCATACGGGGCTATGGCTACACCTTC. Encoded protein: CASSATGAIRGYGYTF.

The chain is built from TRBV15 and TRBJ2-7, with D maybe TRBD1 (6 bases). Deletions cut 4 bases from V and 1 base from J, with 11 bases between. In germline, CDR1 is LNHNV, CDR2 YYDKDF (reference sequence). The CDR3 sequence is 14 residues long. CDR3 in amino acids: CATSTLGGSYEQYF. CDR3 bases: TGTGCCACCAGCACCCTAGGGGGTTCCTACGAGCAGTACTTC. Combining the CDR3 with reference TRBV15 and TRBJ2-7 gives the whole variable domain DAMVIQNPRYQVTQFGKPVTLSCSQTLNHNVMYWYQQKSSQAPKLLFHYYDKDFNNEADTPDNFQSRRPNTSFCFLDIRSPGLGDTAMYLCATSTLGGSYEQYFGPGTRLTVT.

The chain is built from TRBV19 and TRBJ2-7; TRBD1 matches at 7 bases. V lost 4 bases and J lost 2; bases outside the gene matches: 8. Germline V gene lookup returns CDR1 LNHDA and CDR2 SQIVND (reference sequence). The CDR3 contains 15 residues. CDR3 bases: TGTGCCAGTAGTAAAGTTGCCGGGACAGCCTACGAGCAGTACTTC. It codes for CASSKVAGTAYEQYF.

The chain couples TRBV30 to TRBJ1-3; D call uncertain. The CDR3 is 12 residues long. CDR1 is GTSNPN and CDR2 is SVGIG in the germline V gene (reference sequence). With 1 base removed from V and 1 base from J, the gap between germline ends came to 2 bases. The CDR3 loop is CAWSASGNTIYF. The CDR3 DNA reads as TGTGCCTGGAGTGCTTCTGGAAACACCATATATTTT.